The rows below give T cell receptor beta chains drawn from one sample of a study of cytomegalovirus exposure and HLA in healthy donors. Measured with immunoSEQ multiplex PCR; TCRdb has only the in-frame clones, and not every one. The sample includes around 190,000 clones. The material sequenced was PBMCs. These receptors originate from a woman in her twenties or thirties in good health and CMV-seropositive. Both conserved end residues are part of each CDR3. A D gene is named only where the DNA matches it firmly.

TGTGCCAGCAGTAAAGACTCGATCAATGAGCAGTTCTTC,CASSKDSINEQFF,.,TRBJ2-1,TRBV28
TGTGCCTCTTTCCCCGGAGTCGGCGAGCAGTACTTC,CASFPGVGEQYF,.,TRBJ2-7,TRBV6-5
TGTGCCAGCAGCTTGGTGAGTCTTTCGGACATTCGTGGAAACACCATATATTTT,CASSLVSLSDIRGNTIYF,.,TRBJ1-3,TRBV5-4
TGTGCCTGGAGTGTACGACAGGAGACCCAGTACTTC,CAWSVRQETQYF,.,TRBJ2-5,TRBV30
TGTGCCAGCAGTGGTCAGACAAACTATGGCTACACCTTC,CASSGQTNYGYTF,.,TRBJ1-2,TRBV6-1
TGTGCCAGCAGCCACAATGATTATGGCTACACCTTC,CASSHNDYGYTF,.,TRBJ1-2,TRBV9
TGTGCCAGCAGCCCGAGGGGGACAGCCACAGATACGCAGTATTTT,CASSPRGTATDTQYF,TRBD1,TRBJ2-3,TRBV7-6
TGTGCCAGTTACTTGGGACAGGGGAACGTTGATGAGCAGTTCTTC,CASYLGQGNVDEQFF,TRBD1,TRBJ2-1,TRBV2
TGTGCCAGCAGCCTGTCCGGAGGGAACACTGAAGCTTTCTTT,CASSLSGGNTEAFF,.,TRBJ1-1,TRBV11-2
TGTGCCAGCAGCTTAGAGGACAGGGGGAACTATGGCTACACCTTC,CASSLEDRGNYGYTF,TRBD1,TRBJ1-2,TRBV7-9
TGTGCCAGTAGTCCTACCTCCGGGACAAATACCTACGAGCAGTACTTC,CASSPTSGTNTYEQYF,.,TRBJ2-7,TRBV19
TGCGCCAGCAGCTTGGTGGGGACAGCTTACGAGCAGTACTTC,CASSLVGTAYEQYF,TRBD1,TRBJ2-7,TRBV5-1
TGTGCCAGCAGTTTACGGTGGGAGCAGTACTTC,CASSLRWEQYF,.,TRBJ2-7,TRBV28
TGCGCCAGCAGCGCCGGAGGGAGTGATGAAAAACTGTTTTTT,CASSAGGSDEKLFF,.,TRBJ1-4,TRBV5-1
TGTGCCAGCAGCGTAGAGGCACTAGCGGGGTACAATGAGCAGTTCTTC,CASSVEALAGYNEQFF,TRBD2,TRBJ2-1,TRBV9
TGTGCCAGCAGCGGCGGTTTGGCGGGAGGGCCCCACGAGCAGTACTTC,CASSGGLAGGPHEQYF,TRBD2,TRBJ2-7,TRBV7-8
TGCAGTGCTAGAGTCCCCCGAGCAGCTTTCTTT,CSARVPRAAFF,.,TRBJ1-1,TRBV20-1
TGCGCCAGCAGCCAGGACAGGGACCCCTCCTACGAGCAGTACTTC,CASSQDRDPSYEQYF,TRBD1,TRBJ2-7,TRBV4-1
TGTGCCAGCAGGGGGGGGGAGTACAGCTTCTATGGCTACACCTTC,CASRGGEYSFYGYTF,.,TRBJ1-2,TRBV7-2
TGTGCCAGCAGCTCCTGGACAGGGGGCCTACCTAGAGAGCAGTACTTC,CASSSWTGGLPREQYF,TRBD1,TRBJ2-7,TRBV7-9
TGTGCCAGCAGTGAAGCATGGATAGCGGAGACCTACGAGCAGTACTTC,CASSEAWIAETYEQYF,.,TRBJ2-7,TRBV2
TGTGCCAGCAGTGAAAAAGACAGGGGGTCCGGGGAGCTGTTTTTT,CASSEKDRGSGELFF,TRBD1,TRBJ2-2,TRBV6-1
TGCGCCAGCAGCTTGGCCAGCGGGACCGGGGAGCTGTTTTTT,CASSLASGTGELFF,.,TRBJ2-2,TRBV5-1
TGCAGCACTTACGGCGGGGGGGCCCATGAGCAGTTCTTC,CSTYGGGAHEQFF,TRBD2,TRBJ2-1,TRBV29-1
TGTGCCAGCAGTTTGCGGGACTCCATTCTCGAGCAGTACTTC,CASSLRDSILEQYF,.,TRBJ2-7,TRBV28
TGTGCCAGCAGCTTAGACCGACTAGTAGGTGATGAGCAGTTCTTC,CASSLDRLVGDEQFF,.,TRBJ2-1,TRBV7-9
TGTGCCAGCTCACCACGGGCAGGGGAAACTGGAAACACCATATATTTT,CASSPRAGETGNTIYF,.,TRBJ1-3,TRBV18
TGTGCCAGCGGTTCCGGGTCCTTGTCAACTAATGAAAAACTGTTTTTT,CASGSGSLSTNEKLFF,.,TRBJ1-4,TRBV7-9
TGTGCCAGCAGTTACCCGGGACAGGGACTCTACGAGCAGTACTTC,CASSYPGQGLYEQYF,TRBD1,TRBJ2-7,TRBV6-6
TGTGCCAGTAGTCTGCTAGGGAGTGAGCAGTTCTTC,CASSLLGSEQFF,.,TRBJ2-1,TRBV19
TGTGCCAGCACCAACGACAGGGCGCAGTACTTC,CASTNDRAQYF,TRBD1,TRBJ2-5,TRBV7-9
TGTGCCTGGAGTCAGCGGGAGGGCCTCGATGAGCAGTTCTTC,CAWSQREGLDEQFF,TRBD2,TRBJ2-1,TRBV30
TGTGCCAGTAAACCGGGACTAGACTACAATGAGCAGTTCTTC,CASKPGLDYNEQFF,TRBD2,TRBJ2-1,TRBV2